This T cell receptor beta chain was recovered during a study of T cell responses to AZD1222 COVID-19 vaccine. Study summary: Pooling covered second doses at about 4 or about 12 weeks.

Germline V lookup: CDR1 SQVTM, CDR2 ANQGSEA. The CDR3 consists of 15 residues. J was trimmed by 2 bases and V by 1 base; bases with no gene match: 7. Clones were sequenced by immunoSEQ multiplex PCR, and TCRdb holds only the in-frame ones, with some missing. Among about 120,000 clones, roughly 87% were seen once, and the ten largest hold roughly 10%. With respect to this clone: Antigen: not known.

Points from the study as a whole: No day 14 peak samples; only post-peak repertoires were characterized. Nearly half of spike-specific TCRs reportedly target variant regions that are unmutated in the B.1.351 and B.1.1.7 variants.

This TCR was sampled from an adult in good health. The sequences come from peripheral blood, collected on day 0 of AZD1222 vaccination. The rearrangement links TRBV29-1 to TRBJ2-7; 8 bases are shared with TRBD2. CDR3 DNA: TGCAGCGTTGAAGGTGCGGGGGGCCGGACCTACGAGCAGTACTTC. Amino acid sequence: CSVEGAGGRTYEQYF.